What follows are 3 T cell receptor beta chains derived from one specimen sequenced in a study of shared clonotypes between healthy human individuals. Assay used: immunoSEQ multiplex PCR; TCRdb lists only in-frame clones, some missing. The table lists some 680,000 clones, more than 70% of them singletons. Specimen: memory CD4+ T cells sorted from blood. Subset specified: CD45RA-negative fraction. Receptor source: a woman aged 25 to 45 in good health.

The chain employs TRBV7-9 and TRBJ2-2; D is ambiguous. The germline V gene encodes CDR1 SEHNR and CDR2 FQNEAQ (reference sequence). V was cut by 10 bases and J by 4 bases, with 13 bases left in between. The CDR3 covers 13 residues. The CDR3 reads CATRGDPTGELFF. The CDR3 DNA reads TGTGCCACCCGAGGCGACCCCACCGGGGAGCTGTTTTTT.

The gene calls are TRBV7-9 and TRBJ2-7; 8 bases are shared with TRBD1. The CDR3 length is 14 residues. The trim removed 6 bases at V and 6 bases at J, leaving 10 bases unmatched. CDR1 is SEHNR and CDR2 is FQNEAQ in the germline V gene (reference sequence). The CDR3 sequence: CASRTGQVLSEQYF. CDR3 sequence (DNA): TGTGCCAGCAGGACGGGACAGGTCCTCTCCGAGCAGTACTTC.

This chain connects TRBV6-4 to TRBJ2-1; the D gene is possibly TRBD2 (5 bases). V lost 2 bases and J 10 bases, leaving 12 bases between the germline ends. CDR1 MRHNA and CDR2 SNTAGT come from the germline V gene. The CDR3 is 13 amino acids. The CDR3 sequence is CASSDLDGGEQFF. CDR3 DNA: TGTGCCAGCAGTGACCTTGACGGCGGGGAGCAGTTCTTC.